This T cell receptor beta chain was sequenced for a study of T cell clonality in common variable immunodeficiency. General study findings and limits: Fewer deletions and N-nucleotide insertions were reportedly seen in common variable immunodeficiency TCR beta sequences.

Generated by immunoSEQ multiplex PCR, the TCRdb table keeps only in-frame clones and is missing some. The sample lists around 42,000 clones, none appearing once, the ten largest making up 5% to 6.5%. V was trimmed by 1 base and J by 5 bases, leaving 8 bases between them. The CDR3 consists of 14 residues. Germline CDR1 is LNHDA and CDR2 is SQIVND (reference sequence). Regarding this clone: Its antigen is unidentified. From the germline J gene comes the end of the CDR3, since the read stops 3 residues before it.

Source material: peripheral blood mononuclear cells. The chain joins TRBV19 to TRBJ2-2, with D possibly matching TRBD2 (6 bases). This clonotype was sampled from a human donor with common variable immunodeficiency. Partial CDR3 DNA: TGTGCCAGTAGTATAGTCGGGGGAACCGGGGAG. Amino acid sequence: CASSIVGGTGE. The full CDR3 reads CASSIVGGTGELFF.